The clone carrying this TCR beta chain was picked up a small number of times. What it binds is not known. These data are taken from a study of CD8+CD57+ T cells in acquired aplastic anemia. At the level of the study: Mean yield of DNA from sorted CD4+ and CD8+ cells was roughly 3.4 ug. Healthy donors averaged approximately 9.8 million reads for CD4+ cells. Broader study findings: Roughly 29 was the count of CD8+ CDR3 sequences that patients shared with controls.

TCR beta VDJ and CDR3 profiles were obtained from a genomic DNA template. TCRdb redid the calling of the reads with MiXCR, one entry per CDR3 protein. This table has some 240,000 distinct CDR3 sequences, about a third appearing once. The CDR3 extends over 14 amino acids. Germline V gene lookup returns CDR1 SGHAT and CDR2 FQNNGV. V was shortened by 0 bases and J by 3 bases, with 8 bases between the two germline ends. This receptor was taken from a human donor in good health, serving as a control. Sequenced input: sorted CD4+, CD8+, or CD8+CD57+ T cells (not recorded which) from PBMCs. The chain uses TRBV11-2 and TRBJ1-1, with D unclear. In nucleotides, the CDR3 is TGTGCCAGCAGCTTAGATGCAGGTTACACTGAAGCTTTCTTT. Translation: CASSLDAGYTEAFF. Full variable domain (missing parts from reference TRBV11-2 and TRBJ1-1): EAGVAQSPRYKIIEKRQSVAFWCNPISGHATLYWYQQILGQGPKLLIQFQNNGVVDDSQLPKDRFSAERLKGVDSTLKIQPAKLEDSAVYLCASSLDAGYTEAFFGQGTRLTVV.